The 32 T cell receptor beta chains below come from one sample, sequenced in a study of T cell responses to AZD1222 COVID-19 vaccine. Profiled with immunoSEQ multiplex PCR; TCRdb holds only in-frame clones, not every one. The sample includes 90,000 to 110,000 clones, around nine tenths of them seen just once. This specimen was peripheral blood, taken on day 0 of AZD1222 vaccination. The source of these receptors is an adult in good health.

V gene TRBV6-6 combines with J gene TRBJ2-7, with a weak D call TRBD1 (5 bases). CDR3 length equals 14 residues. V was shortened by 5 bases and J by 6 bases, with 17 bases between the two germline ends. The germline gives CDR1 MNHNY, CDR2 SVGAGI (reference sequence). CDR3 nucleotide sequence: TGTGCCAGCAGTCAGGGATCAGGGTGGTTCGAGCAGTACTTC. Its translation is CASSQGSGWFEQYF.

V is TRBV15 and J is TRBJ1-4; TRBD1 agrees at 7 bases. In germline, CDR1 is LNHNV, CDR2 YYDKDF (reference sequence). V shed 0 bases, J shed 8 bases, and the junction held 6 bases outside the gene matches. CDR3 length equals 15 residues. The CDR3 bases are TGTGCCACCAGCAGAGATAGGGGGCAGTTGGAAAAACTGTTTTTT. This encodes CATSRDRGQLEKLFF. The whole variable domain, remainder taken from reference TRBV15 and TRBJ1-4, is DAMVIQNPRYQVTQFGKPVTLSCSQTLNHNVMYWYQQKSSQAPKLLFHYYDKDFNNEADTPDNFQSRRPNTSFCFLDIRSPGLGDTAMYLCATSRDRGQLEKLFFGSGTQLSVL.

The chain links TRBV12-3 or TRBV12-4 to TRBJ1-1; D is perhaps TRBD1 (6 bases). The CDR3 has 13 residues. Trimming shortened V by 6 bases and J by 5 bases, and 13 bases separated the two germline ends. As DNA, the CDR3 is TGTGCCAGCAGCTTTCCAGGGGTAACTGAAGCTTTCTTT. Its protein is CASSFPGVTEAFF.

J is TRBJ2-5 and V is TRBV7-9; D may be TRBD2 (6 bases). CDR3 length equals 14 residues. V gave up 3 bases and J gave up 8 bases, with 16 bases separating them. Germline V gene lookup returns CDR1 SEHNR and CDR2 FQNEAQ (reference sequence). The CDR3 coding sequence is TGTGCCAGCAGCTTGGGGCGGGACCCTGTAACCCAGTACTTC. It yields the protein CASSLGRDPVTQYF.

The chain uses TRBV6-1 and TRBJ2-1; TRBD1 matches at 10 bases. This CDR3 contains 15 residues. Losses at the gene ends were 2 bases for V and 9 bases for J; bases not matched to a gene: 7. The germline V gene encodes CDR1 MNHNS and CDR2 SASEGT. The CDR3 sequence: CASSEPGQGHSEQFF. In DNA form, the CDR3 reads TGTGCCAGCAGTGAACCGGGACAGGGGCACAGTGAGCAGTTCTTC.

J is TRBJ2-1 and V is TRBV19, with TRBD2 matching over 10 bases. This CDR3 comprises 15 residues. Unmatched junction bases numbered 7, after V lost 4 bases and J lost 7 bases. Germline V gene data show CDR1 as LNHDA and CDR2 as SQIVND (reference sequence). The CDR3 reads CASSRAGGPGNEQFF. The CDR3 DNA reads as TGTGCCAGTAGTAGAGCGGGAGGGCCAGGTAATGAGCAGTTCTTC. Full variable domain (remainder filled in from reference TRBV19 and TRBJ2-1): DGGITQSPKYLFRKEGQNVTLSCEQNLNHDAMYWYRQDPGQGLRLIYYSQIVNDFQKGDIAEGYSVSREKKESFPLTVTSAQKNPTAFYLCASSRAGGPGNEQFFGPGTRLTVL.

This clone was detected once. The chain couples TRBV19 to TRBJ2-5, with D possibly TRBD2 on 7 matching bases. The germline V gene has CDR1 LNHDA and CDR2 SQIVND (reference sequence). The CDR3 is 14 amino acids. Trimming pared 3 bases from V and 5 bases from J, leaving 13 bases between. The CDR3 sequence is CASSIGGGLETQYF. The CDR3 region has the DNA TGTGCCAGTAGTATTGGGGGGGGCCTGGAGACCCAGTACTTC.

The chain is built from TRBV19 and TRBJ2-2, with TRBD2 matching 8 bases. The J segment lost 5 bases and the V segment lost 3 bases, leaving 5 bases of the junction unmatched. Germline V gene data show CDR1 as LNHDA and CDR2 as SQIVND (reference sequence). The CDR3 has 15 amino acids. The CDR3 DNA follows: TGTGCCAGTAGTATTTCTGGCGGGAGGACCGGGGAGCTGTTTTTT. It specifies CASSISGGRTGELFF. Full variable domain (rest looked up from reference TRBV19 and TRBJ2-2): DGGITQSPKYLFRKEGQNVTLSCEQNLNHDAMYWYRQDPGQGLRLIYYSQIVNDFQKGDIAEGYSVSREKKESFPLTVTSAQKNPTAFYLCASSISGGRTGELFFGEGSRLTVL.

This sequence joins TRBV5-1 and TRBJ2-3; D gene ambiguous. The germline V and J ends were trimmed by 2 bases and 0 bases, with 16 bases remaining between them. This CDR3 is built from 17 residues. CDR1 is SGHRS and CDR2 is YFSETQ in the germline V gene. The DNA of the CDR3 is TGCGCCAGCAGCTTCGAAGGACGATTAACTAGCACAGATACGCAGTATTTT. Translated: CASSFEGRLTSTDTQYF.

V and J are TRBV18 and TRBJ2-2; tentatively, D is TRBD2 (5 bases). This CDR3 is 17 amino acids long. CDR1 is KGHSH, CDR2 LQKENI, per germline. Trimming took 2 bases from V and 4 from J, leaving 17 bases between them. The CDR3: CASSPNDIALGTGELFF. DNA of the CDR3: TGTGCCAGCTCACCAAATGACATAGCACTAGGCACCGGGGAGCTGTTTTTT.

The genes are TRBV28 and TRBJ1-1, with D possibly being TRBD1 (5 bases). Germline V gives CDR1 MDHEN, CDR2 SYDVKM. The V and J ends lost 6 bases and 3 bases respectively, with 11 bases between them. This CDR3 has 13 residues. This CDR3 is CASRRGGDTEAFF. As DNA, the CDR3 is TGTGCCAGCAGACGGGGGGGTGACACTGAAGCTTTCTTT.

The chain recombines TRBV27 with TRBJ2-2; D not certain. The CDR3 loop spans 11 amino acids. The V gene's germline CDR1 is MNHEY and CDR2 SMNVEV (reference sequence). V shed 7 bases and J shed 3 bases, with 3 bases lying between them. The CDR3 is CASNYTGELFF. In DNA, the CDR3 is TGTGCCAGCAATTACACCGGGGAGCTGTTTTTT.

The chain joins TRBV2 to TRBJ1-4, with D uncertain. Germline lookup yields CDR1 SNHLY and CDR2 FYNNEI. This CDR3 comprises 13 residues. Trimming removed 5 bases from V and 5 bases from J, with 9 bases in between. The CDR3 region is CASSPLGNEKLFF. CDR3 bases: TGTGCCAGCAGTCCACTAGGGAATGAAAAACTGTTTTTT.

J is TRBJ2-3 and V is TRBV24-1; 10 nucleotides agree with TRBD1. J lost 2 bases, V lost 3 bases, and 4 bases had no gene match. CDR3 size: 16 residues. Germline V gene data show CDR1 as KGHDR and CDR2 as SFDVKD. This CDR3 reads CATSDRQGAYTDTQYF. CDR3 DNA sequence: TGTGCCACCAGTGATCGACAGGGGGCGTACACAGATACGCAGTATTTT.

The chain combines TRBV2 with TRBJ2-7; tentative D call: TRBD1 (5 bases). The CDR3 totals 15 residues. V was trimmed by 1 base and J by 1 base, leaving 11 bases between them. Germline loops: CDR1 SNHLY, CDR2 FYNNEI. The CDR3 loop is CASSEEKGPSYEQYF. The CDR3, as DNA: TGTGCCAGCAGTGAAGAGAAGGGGCCTTCCTACGAGCAGTACTTC.

The chain links TRBV27 to TRBJ2-7, with TRBD2 matching over 9 bases. V shed 5 bases, J shed 3 bases, and the junction held 11 bases outside the gene matches. Germline V lookup: CDR1 MNHEY, CDR2 SMNVEV (reference sequence). CDR3 length equals 16 residues. The CDR3 sequence: CASSPAQGAGGYEQYF. CDR3 DNA sequence: TGTGCCAGCAGTCCCGCCCAGGGAGCGGGAGGCTACGAGCAGTACTTC.

This clone has just one count. The J gene is TRBJ2-2, the V gene TRBV3-1 (or the pseudogene TRBV3-2), with D unclear. Germline CDR1 is LGHDT and CDR2 is YNNKEL (reference sequence). V was pared by 4 bases and J by 4 bases, with 10 bases between. The CDR3 spans 14 residues. The chain's CDR3 is CASSPIRSTGELFF. The CDR3 DNA reads TGTGCCAGCAGCCCCATTCGAAGCACCGGGGAGCTGTTTTTT.

This clone was observed a handful of times. This rearrangement joins TRBV28 to TRBJ2-7; D may be TRBD1 or TRBD2 (5 bases each). Trimming left V 10 bases short and J 4 bases short, with 20 bases between. This CDR3 region has 14 residues. In germline, CDR1 is MDHEN, CDR2 SYDVKM. CDR3 in DNA: TGTGCCACCTACCAGGGAGCCCCTTCTTACGAGCAGTACTTC. Amino acid sequence: CATYQGAPSYEQYF.

The V gene is TRBV6-5, the J gene TRBJ2-7; TRBD1 matches at 9 bases. The CDR3 contains 13 residues. The junction had 4 bases not matched to a gene; V was cut back by 5 bases and J by 5 bases. From germline, CDR1 is MNHEY and CDR2 SVGAGI. The CDR3 is CASSRTGEDEQYF. The CDR3 DNA follows: TGTGCCAGCAGTCGGACAGGGGAAGACGAGCAGTACTTC.

The sample holds a few counts of this clone. This chain uses TRBV18 with TRBJ1-3; 8 nucleotides align to TRBD1. CDR3 length equals 14 residues. Germline loops: CDR1 KGHSH, CDR2 LQKENI. V shed 4 bases and J 4 bases; nucleotides not matched to a gene: 3. The CDR3 nucleotides are TGTGCCAGCTCACTTGGACAGGGAGGAAACACCATATATTTT. Residues: CASSLGQGGNTIYF.

This sequence joins TRBV9 and TRBJ1-4; D remains unclear. The CDR3 length is 18 residues. Germline loops: CDR1 SGDLS, CDR2 YYNGEE. The V gene lost 3 bases and the J gene lost 0 bases, with 18 bases spanning the gap. The CDR3 bases are TGTGCCAGCAGCGGAGTAGGGAATCACAGTGCAACTAATGAAAAACTGTTTTTT. Translation: CASSGVGNHSATNEKLFF.

This chain links TRBV7-9 with TRBJ1-1; D is undetermined. The length of the CDR3 is 11 residues. V gave up 5 bases and J gave up 11 bases, with 12 bases separating them. Germline assignment: CDR1 SEHNR and CDR2 FQNEAQ (reference sequence). CDR3 amino acids: CASSPQEMAFF. The CDR3 DNA sequence: TGTGCCAGCAGCCCTCAGGAGATGGCTTTCTTT.

The chain joins TRBV6-5 to TRBJ1-4, with D unresolved. This CDR3 is 14 amino acids long. Germline CDR1 reads MNHEY; CDR2 reads SVGAGI. Trimming pared 6 bases from V and 8 bases from J, leaving 16 bases between. The CDR3 region has the DNA TGTGCCAGCAGCACCTTGTTGCAAGGGGAAAAACTGTTTTTT. Residues: CASSTLLQGEKLFF.

CDR3 sequence (DNA): TGTGCCACCCGCCGAGAGGGCTCTGGAAACACCATATATTTT. Amino acids: CATRREGSGNTIYF. The chain carries TRBV6-5 and TRBJ1-3; D not resolved. Germline assignment: CDR1 MNHEY and CDR2 SVGAGI. This CDR3 has 14 residues. The V end was cut by 10 bases, the J end by 0 bases, with 13 bases between.

V usage is TRBV29-1 and J usage is TRBJ2-1, with 8 bases lining up with TRBD2. This CDR3 has 15 residues. Germline CDR1 SQVTM, CDR2 ANQGSEA. After removal of 3 bases from V and 2 bases from J, the junction contained 6 bases not matched to a gene. DNA of the CDR3: TGCAGCGTTGATCCCAGCGGGAGTACCTACAATGAGCAGTTCTTC. This encodes CSVDPSGSTYNEQFF.

The V and J genes are TRBV9 and TRBJ1-1, with D possibly being TRBD1 (6 bases). CDR1 SGDLS and CDR2 YYNGEE come from the germline V gene. Between the trimmed V and J ends, which lost 1 base and 4 bases, there was a span of 14 bases. The CDR3 is 15 residues long. CDR3 in amino acids: CASSVSGVVGTEAFF. CDR3 coding DNA: TGTGCCAGCAGCGTATCAGGGGTAGTCGGCACTGAAGCTTTCTTT.

This clone appeared a single time. This chain links TRBV19 with TRBJ1-5; TRBD1 might be the D (5 bases). Germline CDR1 reads LNHDA; CDR2 reads SQIVND (reference sequence). The CDR3 is 13 residues long. V lost 10 bases and J 7 bases, leaving 17 bases between the germline ends. The CDR3 coding sequence is TGTGCCACCTCGTCCAGGGCTTGGCAGCCCCAGCATTTT. It yields the protein CATSSRAWQPQHF.

This chain connects TRBV7-6 to TRBJ2-1, with TRBD1 identical over 9 bases. This CDR3 has 15 residues. J was trimmed by 10 bases and V by 5 bases; bases with no gene match: 12. The germline CDR1 and CDR2 sequences are SGHVS and FNYEAQ. The CDR3: CASSETGTGWREQFF. The CDR3 DNA reads as TGTGCCAGCAGCGAAACCGGGACAGGGTGGAGGGAGCAGTTCTTC.

The table lists this clone with a few counts. The gene calls are TRBV30 and TRBJ2-7; TRBD2 might be the D (5 bases). Germline lookup yields CDR1 GTSNPN and CDR2 SVGIG (reference sequence). The ends were cut back, 2 bases at V and 1 base at J, with 6 bases in the middle. The CDR3 is 12 residues long. CDR3 DNA sequence: TGTGCCTGGAGTTGGGAGTCCTACGAGCAGTACTTC. Protein product: CAWSWESYEQYF.

This clone was observed once. The V and J genes are TRBV28 and TRBJ2-6; D is undetermined. The CDR3 length is 14 residues. V lost 7 bases to trimming and J lost 0 bases, with 7 bases between them. Germline V gives CDR1 MDHEN, CDR2 SYDVKM. CDR3 sequence reads: CASTPSSGANVLTF. In DNA, the CDR3 is TGTGCCAGCACCCCCTCCTCTGGGGCCAACGTCCTGACTTTC.

The chain couples TRBV19 to TRBJ2-7; 7 bases fit TRBD1. This CDR3 is 12 amino acids long. Germline V gene lookup returns CDR1 LNHDA and CDR2 SQIVND (reference sequence). Losses at the gene ends were 10 bases for V and 1 base for J; bases not matched to a gene: 4. The CDR3 protein is CATSGQSYEQYF. For the CDR3, the DNA is TGTGCCACATCGGGACAGTCCTACGAGCAGTACTTC.

The J gene is TRBJ2-3, the V gene TRBV18, with a weak D call TRBD2 (6 bases). CDR3 length: 15 residues. Germline CDR1 and CDR2: KGHSH and LQKENI. V shed 2 bases and J shed 3 bases, with 12 bases lying between them. The CDR3 nucleotides read TGTGCCAGCTCACCAATGGCTAGCGATACAGATACGCAGTATTTT. Protein sequence: CASSPMASDTDTQYF.